The 16 T cell receptor beta chains below all came from one sample that was sequenced in a study of control samples from healthy donors and cancer patients (dated by TCRdb to 2019 to 2021). Library method: the immunoSEQ multiplex PCR assay. TCRdb obtained this table from immuneACCESS and retained in-frame rearrangements with V and J assigned. These tables miss some clones; where compared with another copy, unresolved V genes account for less than half of the shortfall, and the remainder is unexplained. The sample table records about 97,000 clones; roughly 89% of these occur just once. Of the sample, approximately 7.8% falls within the top ten clones. Sequences were obtained from blood. The receptors derive from a man aged 25-40 years in good health.

This rearrangement joins TRBV7-2 to TRBJ1-1; D is unresolved. The V end was cut by 1 base, the J end by 6 bases, with 9 bases between. The CDR3 is made up of 13 amino acids. Per germline, CDR1 SGHTA and CDR2 FQGNSA. The CDR3 loop reads CASSLGVSPEAFF. In DNA form, the CDR3 reads TGTGCCAGCAGCTTAGGAGTTAGCCCTGAAGCTTTCTTT.

This chain uses TRBV11-1 with TRBJ2-2; either TRBD1 or TRBD2 may fit D (7 bases each). The ends were cut back, 0 bases at V and 3 bases at J, with 14 bases in the middle. This CDR3 has 17 residues. Germline CDR1 SGHAT, CDR2 FQDESV (reference sequence). The CDR3 nucleotides read TGTGCCAGCAGCTTAGCGAAGGGGGCGGGGGACACCGGGGAGCTGTTTTTT. This codes for CASSLAKGAGDTGELFF.

The V gene is TRBV27, the J gene TRBJ2-1; D is unresolved. Germline V gene data show CDR1 as MNHEY and CDR2 as SMNVEV (reference sequence). The CDR3 runs to 18 residues. The ends were cut back, 2 bases at V and 0 bases at J, with 17 bases in the middle. The CDR3 protein is CASSLVHSGEYSYNEQFF. CDR3 nucleotide sequence: TGTGCCAGCAGTTTAGTCCACTCAGGCGAGTACTCCTACAATGAGCAGTTCTTC.

This chain joins TRBV7-6 and TRBJ2-7; 9 bases map to TRBD1. CDR1 and CDR2 from the germline V gene are SGHVS and FNYEAQ. The J segment lost 6 bases and the V segment lost 5 bases, leaving 8 bases of the junction unmatched. The CDR3 runs to 14 residues. CDR3 sequence: CASSQGTGLGEQYF. The CDR3, as DNA: TGTGCCAGCAGCCAAGGGACAGGGCTAGGCGAGCAGTACTTC.

This clone was detected a few times. This chain uses TRBV6-2 or TRBV6-3 with TRBJ2-2; 13 bases are a match to TRBD2. Germline assignment: CDR1 MNHEY and CDR2 SVGEGT. The CDR3 is 19 amino acids. V shed 6 bases, J shed 4 bases, and the junction held 14 bases outside the gene matches. Here the CDR3 DNA reads TGTGCCAGCAGCCTCAAACGGACTAGCGGGAGAGTGGGCACCGGGGAGCTGTTTTTT. Encoded protein: CASSLKRTSGRVGTGELFF.

The V and J genes are TRBV6-5 and TRBJ2-7; weak D call: TRBD1 (6 bases). CDR1 is MNHEY and CDR2 is SVGAGI in the germline V gene. The length of the CDR3 is 14 residues. Trimming cost V 8 bases and J 5 bases, with 19 bases left between them. The CDR3: CASRFDRTSNEQYF. The CDR3 DNA is TGTGCCAGCCGCTTCGACAGGACTTCTAACGAGCAGTACTTC.

V gene TRBV5-4 combines with J gene TRBJ2-1; 11 positions match TRBD2. With V trimmed by 5 bases and J by 5 bases, 3 bases remained unmatched. Germline values: CDR1 SGHNT, CDR2 YYREEE (reference sequence). The CDR3 sequence is 14 residues long. The CDR3 bases are TGTGCCAGCAGAAGGGGACTAGCGGACAATGAGCAGTTCTTC. Its translation: CASRRGLADNEQFF. Drawing the rest from reference TRBV5-4 and TRBJ2-1, the complete variable domain is ETGVTQSPTHLIKTRGQQVTLRCSSQSGHNTVSWYQQALGQGPQFIFQYYREEENGRGNFPPRFSGLQFPNYSSELNVNALELDDSALYLCASRRGLADNEQFFGPGTRLTVL.

V is TRBV12-5 and J is TRBJ2-3, with D possibly called TRBD1 or TRBD2 (5 bases each). The CDR3 length is 14 residues. Trimming removed 2 bases from V and 2 bases from J, with 8 bases in between. Germline V gene sequence: CDR1 LGHNT, CDR2 FRNRAP. CDR3 sequence: CASGLLGTTDTQYF. CDR3 coding DNA: TGTGCTAGTGGTTTGCTGGGGACCACAGATACGCAGTATTTT.

This rearrangement joins TRBV15 to TRBJ1-1, with TRBD1 as a possible D gene (6 bases). V was pared by 3 bases and J by 1 base, with 15 bases between. CDR3 length: 16 amino acids. The germline V gene encodes CDR1 LNHNV and CDR2 YYDKDF (reference sequence). The CDR3 coding sequence is TGTGCCACCAGCAGCACCACAGGGAAGGGGAACACTGAAGCTTTCTTT. This sequence encodes CATSSTTGKGNTEAFF.

V usage is TRBV11-2 and J usage is TRBJ2-7; TRBD1 is a possible D gene (6 bases). CDR1 is SGHAT, CDR2 FQNNGV, per germline. The CDR3 runs to 14 residues. V was trimmed by 5 bases and J by 0 bases, leaving 11 bases between them. The chain's CDR3 is CASSRMDSSYEQYV. CDR3 DNA sequence: TGTGCCAGCAGCCGGATGGACAGCTCCTACGAGCAGTACGTC.

This sequence joins TRBV15 and TRBJ1-2; the D gene is possibly TRBD1 (5 bases). The CDR3 consists of 15 residues. Trimming took off 2 bases at V and 5 bases at J, with 15 bases between the two ends. Per germline, CDR1 LNHNV and CDR2 YYDKDF (reference sequence). The CDR3 loop reads CATSRNAGPRYGYTF. CDR3 DNA: TGTGCCACCAGCAGAAACGCAGGGCCTAGGTATGGCTACACCTTC. The full variable domain, its missing parts supplied by reference TRBV15 and TRBJ1-2, is DAMVIQNPRYQVTQFGKPVTLSCSQTLNHNVMYWYQQKSSQAPKLLFHYYDKDFNNEADTPDNFQSRRPNTSFCFLDIRSPGLGDTAMYLCATSRNAGPRYGYTFGSGTRLTVV.

V usage is TRBV6-1 and J usage is TRBJ2-1; D is uncertain. The germline V and J ends were trimmed by 3 bases and 8 bases, with 5 bases remaining between them. This CDR3 region has 11 residues. Germline CDR1 MNHNS, CDR2 SASEGT. The CDR3 DNA is TGTGCCAGCAGTGAGAGGTATGAGCAGTTCTTC. As protein: CASSERYEQFF.

The chain links TRBV5-1 to TRBJ2-3, with 9 bases that match TRBD1. CDR1 is SGHRS and CDR2 is YFSETQ in the germline V gene. The junction had 8 bases not matched to a gene; V was cut back by 0 bases and J by 0 bases. CDR3 length: 18 amino acids. The CDR3 loop is CASSLGQQGASSTDTQYF. In nucleotides, the CDR3 is TGCGCCAGCAGCTTGGGCCAACAGGGGGCCTCCAGCACAGATACGCAGTATTTT.

This chain joins TRBV28 and TRBJ2-1, with D possibly matching TRBD2 (6 bases). The germline V gene encodes CDR1 MDHEN and CDR2 SYDVKM. V gave up 5 bases and J gave up 7 bases, with 12 bases separating them. The CDR3 length is 13 residues. The chain's CDR3 is CASSVGLLNEQFF. Here the CDR3 DNA reads TGTGCCAGCAGTGTGGGACTTTTAAATGAGCAGTTCTTC.

The DNA of the CDR3 is TGTGCCAGCAGCCAAGGGTCAGGGGGCTATGGCTACACCTTC. It is translated as CASSQGSGGYGYTF. V usage is TRBV3-1 (or the pseudogene TRBV3-2) and J usage is TRBJ1-2; TRBD1 matches at 7 bases. J gave up 4 bases and V 1 base, and 3 bases lay outside the gene matches. This CDR3 is 14 amino acids long. Germline V gene lookup returns CDR1 LGHDT and CDR2 YNNKEL (reference sequence).

This chain uses TRBV11-2 with TRBJ2-7; 8 bases align to TRBD1. After removal of 3 bases from V and 4 bases from J, the junction contained 2 bases not matched to a gene. Per the germline V gene, CDR1 is SGHAT and CDR2 is FQNNGV. This CDR3 is built from 13 residues. The CDR3 DNA sequence: TGTGCCAGCAGCTTCAACAGGGGGTACGAGCAGTACGTC. This gives the protein CASSFNRGYEQYV.